These 12 T cell receptor beta chains were sequenced from one sample in a study of shared clonotypes between healthy human individuals. Libraries were prepared by immunoSEQ multiplex PCR; TCRdb keeps only in-frame clonotypes and omits some of them. Altogether 200,000 to 250,000 clones are present, under 80% being singletons, with the ten largest covering around 10%. Sequencing was done on a sample of memory CD4+ T cells sorted from blood. Stated subset: CD45RA-negative fraction. The receptors derive from a man aged 25 to 45 in good health.

The chain carries TRBV15 and TRBJ2-1, with TRBD2 matching over 7 bases. In germline, CDR1 is LNHNV, CDR2 YYDKDF (reference sequence). This CDR3 has 15 residues. Trimming cost V 3 bases and J 0 bases; bases outside gene matches: 2. DNA for the CDR3: TGTGCCACCAGCAGGGGAGGGCCCTCCTACAATGAGCAGTTCTTC. As protein: CATSRGGPSYNEQFF.

J is TRBJ2-3 and V is TRBV7-9; D may be TRBD1 (6 bases). V was trimmed by 5 bases and J by 2 bases, leaving 14 bases between them. The length of the CDR3 is 15 residues. CDR1 is SEHNR, CDR2 FQNEAQ, per germline (reference sequence). The CDR3 DNA follows: TGTGCCAGCAGCAGGGGGACGGAATTCACAGATACGCAGTATTTT. Translated: CASSRGTEFTDTQYF.

The V call is TRBV15, the J call TRBJ2-7, with TRBD1 as a possible D gene (5 bases). In germline, CDR1 is LNHNV, CDR2 YYDKDF (reference sequence). V shed 0 bases and J shed 0 bases, with 9 bases lying between them. The CDR3 totals 15 residues. The CDR3 loop is CATSRDRQSSYEQYF. The CDR3 region has the DNA TGTGCCACCAGCAGAGACCGACAGAGCTCCTACGAGCAGTACTTC.

This clone has a single count. The chain has TRBV5-6 and TRBJ2-7, with D unresolved. CDR3 length equals 12 residues. V was shortened by 3 bases and J by 4 bases, with 8 bases between the two germline ends. Germline CDR1 is SGHDT and CDR2 is YYEEEE. The CDR3 is CASSYDGYEQYF. DNA for the CDR3: TGTGCCAGCAGCTATGACGGATACGAGCAGTACTTC.

The chain joins TRBV7-2 to TRBJ2-3; 8 nucleotides line up with TRBD1. Germline CDR1 SGHTA, CDR2 FQGNSA. The CDR3 consists of 16 residues. Trimming cost V 0 bases and J 2 bases; bases outside gene matches: 4. The CDR3 coding sequence is TGTGCCAGCAGCTTAGCGACAGGGGCAGCCACAGATACGCAGTATTTT. It is translated as CASSLATGAATDTQYF.

The CDR3 DNA is TGTGCCAGCCTGCCCGGGCCGTTCCGTCAAGAGACCCAGTACTTC. It yields the protein CASLPGPFRQETQYF. The chain recombines TRBV6-1 with TRBJ2-5; D unclear. This CDR3 region has 15 residues. V was cut by 8 bases and J by 2 bases, with 18 bases left in between. Germline lookup yields CDR1 MNHNS and CDR2 SASEGT.

This chain joins TRBV4-2 and TRBJ2-1; either TRBD1 or TRBD2 may supply D (5 bases each). From germline, CDR1 is LGHNA and CDR2 YNFKEQ. The V end was cut by 4 bases, the J end by 5 bases, with 18 bases between. This CDR3 contains 16 residues. CDR3 region: CASSRETVLLNNEQFF. CDR3 DNA sequence: TGTGCCAGCAGCCGGGAGACAGTTCTACTTAACAATGAGCAGTTCTTC.

Remarks on this clone: One end of the junction varies from germline; a read error may be responsible. This rearrangement joins TRBV7-7 to TRBJ2-2, with D perhaps TRBD2 (5 bases). The germline CDR1 and CDR2 sequences are SSHAT and FNYEAQ (reference sequence). There are 15 residues in the CDR3. CDR3 sequence reads: CASSPVATPTGELFF. CDR3 sequence (DNA): TGTGCTAGCAGCCCCGTAGCGACCCCCACCGGGGAGCTGTTTTTT.

This clone was seen more than once but under ten times. The rearrangement links TRBV5-4 to TRBJ2-6, with TRBD1 matching 12 bases. The germline V gene has CDR1 SGHNT and CDR2 YYREEE (reference sequence). The CDR3 loop spans 18 amino acids. V trimming: 5 bases; J trimming: 3 bases; junction bases outside the gene matches: 9. The CDR3 protein is CASRSTGQGAFGANVLTF. The CDR3, as DNA: TGTGCCAGCAGATCGACGGGACAGGGGGCCTTTGGGGCCAACGTCCTGACTTTC.

The V and J genes are TRBV19 and TRBJ1-2; D remains ambiguous. Trimming left V 3 bases short and J 2 bases short, with 10 bases between. This CDR3 has 14 residues. In germline, CDR1 is LNHDA, CDR2 SQIVND (reference sequence). In nucleotides, the CDR3 is TGTGCCAGTAGTATGACACAAGCAAACTATGGCTACACCTTC. Translating gives CASSMTQANYGYTF. Based on the CDR3 plus reference TRBV19 and TRBJ1-2, the full variable domain is DGGITQSPKYLFRKEGQNVTLSCEQNLNHDAMYWYRQDPGQGLRLIYYSQIVNDFQKGDIAEGYSVSREKKESFPLTVTSAQKNPTAFYLCASSMTQANYGYTFGSGTRLTVV.

This clone has a handful of counts. The chain links TRBV28 to TRBJ2-7; D is ambiguous. With 4 bases removed from V and 3 bases from J, the gap between germline ends came to 19 bases. The germline CDR1 and CDR2 sequences are MDHEN and SYDVKM. The CDR3 runs 16 residues. CDR3 region: CASSSSGATVLYEQYF. In DNA, the CDR3 is TGTGCCAGCAGTTCGTCGGGCGCTACGGTCCTCTACGAGCAGTACTTC.

The rearrangement links TRBV5-1 to TRBJ1-2; perhaps TRBD1 as D (5 bases). This CDR3 has 14 amino acids. Germline CDR1 SGHRS, CDR2 YFSETQ. V lost 4 bases and J 0 bases, leaving 10 bases between the germline ends. The CDR3 loop is CASSPLTANYGYTF. CDR3 in DNA: TGCGCCAGCAGCCCGCTGACAGCTAACTATGGCTACACCTTC.